This T cell receptor beta chain comes out of a study of cytomegalovirus exposure and HLA in healthy donors. Study-level points and caveats: The study had only CMV serostatus as immune exposure information. A link between a missense DCLRE1C variant and TCR beta V- and J-gene trimming emerged from a later analysis. Segments of the TCR beta V type were, in most cases, productive about 90% or about 30% of the time in an earlier analysis. HLA alleles were associated with around 17,000 TCR beta sequences in a later analysis at 0.05 false discovery rate.

As concerns this clone: Antigen unknown.

This CDR3 region has 13 residues. Germline V CDR1 and CDR2: MDHEN, SYDVKM. V dropped 10 bases and J dropped 0; count of bases not matched to a gene: 4. It was with 60 Vbeta and 13 Jbeta primers that the PCR ran. Using immunoSEQ multiplex PCR, the repertoire was profiled, and TCRdb retains in-frame clones only, with some absent. Among 110,000 or so clones, 65% to 85% were seen once, and the ten largest hold 2.5%. The specimen was PBMCs. The TCR sequence derives from a woman aged 18-30 years in good health and CMV-seronegative. The chain employs TRBV28 and TRBJ1-1, with 8 nucleotides matching TRBD1. CDR3 in DNA: TGTGCCACCTGGGACAGGTTGAACACTGAAGCTTTCTTT. Translation: CATWDRLNTEAFF.